The 6 T cell receptor beta chains below were found in one sample sequenced in a study of beta chain features in type 1 diabetes listed by TCRdb under 2018. On the study overall, not on this receptor specifically: A moderate but significant shortening of TCRB CDR3 length was observed in type 1 diabetes patients in all four CD4+ subsets.

Libraries were constructed by the immunoSEQ multiplex PCR assay. The entire isolated RNA was reverse transcribed using the High Capacity cDNA Reverse Transcription Kit, and thus expressed TCRB transcripts were sequenced. The table was pulled from immuneACCESS by TCRdb, which kept in-frame rearrangements only. Such tables lose some clones; where checked, under half of the loss comes from unresolved V genes, and the rest has no known cause. A total of tens of thousands of clones appear in this sample, approximately 50% of them only once. The ten largest clones add up to roughly 0.65% of the sample. The antigens for these receptors are not known. The sample comprised central memory CD4+ T cells from blood. Receptor source: a man aged 30 to 45 with type 1 diabetes.

The chain uses TRBV18 and TRBJ2-7; possibly TRBD1 for D (7 bases). CDR1 KGHSH and CDR2 LQKENI come from the germline V gene. The V end was cut by 5 bases, the J end by 5 bases, with 13 bases between. The CDR3 loop spans 13 amino acids. For the CDR3, the DNA is TGTGCCAGCTCAGGAACCAGGGGGGACGAGCAGTACTTC. Translating it yields CASSGTRGDEQYF.

This clone showed up just a few times. The rearrangement uses TRBV30 and TRBJ1-2, with D possibly being TRBD1 (6 bases). V lost 0 bases and J 4 bases, leaving 15 bases between the germline ends. The length of the CDR3 is 15 residues. Germline CDR1 is GTSNPN and CDR2 is SVGIG (reference sequence). CDR3 sequence: CAWSVVGRGGYGYTF. DNA of the CDR3: TGTGCCTGGAGTGTTGTGGGCAGGGGCGGCTATGGCTACACCTTC.

The V call is TRBV7-6, the J call TRBJ2-3, with 11 bases fitting TRBD2. The CDR3 runs 16 residues. Per the germline V gene, CDR1 is SGHVS and CDR2 is FNYEAQ. V lost 5 bases, J lost 2 bases, and 6 bases stayed unmatched. In DNA, the CDR3 is TGTGCCAGCAGCCGAGGGACTAGCGGTGTCACAGATACGCAGTATTTT. Translated, it gives CASSRGTSGVTDTQYF.

The rearrangement links TRBV11-2 to TRBJ1-2; possibly TRBD1 for D (6 bases). V dropped 5 bases and J dropped 0 bases, with 19 bases sitting between them. The germline CDR1 and CDR2 sequences are SGHAT and FQNNGV. The CDR3 consists of 17 residues. The CDR3 region has the DNA TGTGCCAGCAGCATTACACTTCAGGGGAAAACTAACTATGGCTACACCTTC. Its translation: CASSITLQGKTNYGYTF.

The J gene is TRBJ2-2, the V gene TRBV2, with D possibly TRBD2 on 6 matching bases. Germline V gene data show CDR1 as SNHLY and CDR2 as FYNNEI. This CDR3 has 15 amino acids. V lost 0 bases and J lost 4, with 9 bases in between. CDR3 nucleotides: TGTGCCAGCAGTGAAGCGCGGGGAAGCACCGGGGAGCTGTTTTTT. This sequence encodes CASSEARGSTGELFF.

This clone was recorded once. V is TRBV30 and J is TRBJ1-1, with TRBD1 as a possible D gene (5 bases). Germline V gene lookup returns CDR1 GTSNPN and CDR2 SVGIG (reference sequence). CDR3 size: 14 residues. The V end lost 0 bases, the J end lost 5 bases, and 13 bases lay between the germline ends. The CDR3 DNA sequence: TGTGCCTGGAGTGTGGGGGGTACATTTACTGAAGCTTTCTTT. Protein sequence: CAWSVGGTFTEAFF.